Listed below are T cell receptor beta chains from one sample, sequenced in a study of patients and donors after allogeneic stem cell transplantation. MiXCR was run by TCRdb on the RT-PCR reads, yielding one entry per CDR3 protein. The sample lists about 160,000 distinct CDR3 sequences, approximately 35% occurring once. Input material: blood, either unsorted or a sorted T cell fraction (not recorded which). These receptor sequences come from a human donor who was either an allogeneic HSCT recipient or a stem cell or donor lymphocyte infusion donor (not recorded which). It is not recorded whose cells these are; they may come from a transplant donor. The conserved cysteine and the conserved F or W are not part of the CDR3 here. D genes are given only for firm matches.

cdr3_aa: ASSTRLAGVDEQF
v_call: TRBV5-1
j_call: TRBJ2-1
d_call: TRBD2

cdr3_aa: ASRTVQGRQPQH
v_call: TRBV6-2/TRBV6-3
j_call: TRBJ1-5
d_call: TRBD1

cdr3_aa: ASSLRGAGNTEAF
v_call: TRBV6-2/TRBV6-3
j_call: TRBJ1-1
d_call: NA

cdr3_aa: ASSRSPSTNTGELF
v_call: TRBV12-3/TRBV12-4
j_call: TRBJ2-2
d_call: NA

cdr3_aa: ASREGSRTGELF
v_call: TRBV28
j_call: TRBJ2-2
d_call: NA

cdr3_aa: ASSRYLITATYNQPQH
v_call: TRBV6-6
j_call: TRBJ1-5
d_call: NA

cdr3_aa: SAEAGEVRTGELF
v_call: TRBV29-1
j_call: TRBJ2-2
d_call: NA

cdr3_aa: ASSLLPGNQPQH
v_call: TRBV28
j_call: TRBJ1-5
d_call: NA

cdr3_aa: ASSVGQRGEKLF
v_call: TRBV5-1
j_call: TRBJ1-4
d_call: TRBD1

cdr3_aa: ASSLGAPQH
v_call: TRBV12-3/TRBV12-4
j_call: TRBJ1-5
d_call: NA

cdr3_aa: ASSLPGTGVTGELF
v_call: TRBV6-5
j_call: TRBJ2-2
d_call: TRBD1